These 26 T cell receptor beta chains were all obtained from the same sample, sequenced in a study of cytomegalovirus exposure and HLA in healthy donors. Primers included in the PCR were 60 Vbeta and 13 Jbeta primers. Data came from immunoSEQ multiplex PCR; TCRdb stores just in-frame clones and leaves some out. The sample records tens of thousands of clones, less than 10% being singletons. The sample taken for sequencing was PBMCs. These receptors originate from a man between 50 and 59 years old in good health and CMV-seronegative.

This clone was seen a few times. The V gene is TRBV9, the J gene TRBJ1-4; a possible D gene is TRBD1 (6 bases). Trimming shortened V by 0 bases and J by 8 bases, and 11 bases separated the two germline ends. CDR1 and CDR2 (germline): SGDLS, YYNGEE. The CDR3 contains 14 residues. The CDR3 nucleotides are TGTGCCAGCAGCGTAGGGACAGCGGGGGAAAAACTGTTTTTT. Protein sequence: CASSVGTAGEKLFF.

In its sample, this clone was seen many times. This sequence joins TRBV5-1 and TRBJ2-7; no firm D call. This CDR3 is built from 14 residues. Trimming stripped 4 bases from V and 4 bases from J, with 15 bases between. Germline-derived CDR1 and CDR2 are SGHRS and YFSETQ. CDR3: CASSGGAAAYEQYF. In nucleotides, the CDR3 is TGCGCCAGCAGCGGCGGAGCAGCCGCTTACGAGCAGTACTTC.

V gene TRBV7-8 combines with J gene TRBJ2-1; D might be TRBD2 (6 bases). Germline V gene sequence: CDR1 SGHVS, CDR2 FQNEAQ. The CDR3 is 14 amino acids. V gave up 3 bases and J gave up 6 bases, with 12 bases separating them. The CDR3 sequence: CASSFGSHGNEQFF. In DNA, the CDR3 is TGTGCCAGCAGCTTCGGGAGTCATGGCAATGAGCAGTTCTTC.

This clone was recorded a few times. This chain links TRBV5-1 with TRBJ2-1, with D hard to call. From germline, CDR1 is SGHRS and CDR2 YFSETQ. V lost 0 bases, J lost 7 bases, and 8 bases lay in between. This CDR3 contains 13 residues. The CDR3: CASSLVIGNEQFF. The CDR3 bases are TGCGCCAGCAGCTTGGTGATCGGGAATGAGCAGTTCTTC.

The V gene is TRBV28, the J gene TRBJ2-7; D is perhaps TRBD2 (6 bases). The germline V gene encodes CDR1 MDHEN and CDR2 SYDVKM. The CDR3 totals 13 residues. V dropped 2 bases and J dropped 4 bases, with 9 bases sitting between them. This CDR3 reads CASSLGGGYEQYF. DNA of the CDR3: TGTGCCAGCAGTTTAGGCGGAGGGTACGAGCAGTACTTC.

Remarks on this clone: Other DNA sequences in this sample translate to the same CDR3. This sequence joins TRBV2 and TRBJ2-1; 9 nucleotides align to TRBD2. V lost 7 bases, J lost 9 bases, and 4 bases stayed unmatched. There are 12 residues in the CDR3. The V gene's germline CDR1 is SNHLY and CDR2 FYNNEI. The CDR3 nucleotides read TGTGCCAGCACAGGAGCGGGAGGTGAGCAGTTCTTC. The encoded protein is CASTGAGGEQFF. Supplemented by reference TRBV2 and TRBJ2-1, the full variable domain reads EPEVTQTPSHQVTQMGQEVILRCVPISNHLYFYWYRQILGQKVEFLVSFYNNEISEKSEIFDDQFSVERPDGSNFTLKIRSTKLEDSAMYFCASTGAGGEQFFGPGTRLTVL.

This clone was observed a few times. V is TRBV7-2 and J is TRBJ1-3; the D is unclear. The CDR3 totals 14 residues. Trimming pared 2 bases from V and 8 bases from J, leaving 13 bases between. CDR1 is SGHTA, CDR2 FQGNSA, per germline. The CDR3 spells CASSLSPGPDTIYF. The CDR3 DNA sequence: TGTGCCAGCAGCTTATCCCCAGGTCCGGACACCATATATTTT.

This clone was found a few times. V gene TRBV4-1 combines with J gene TRBJ1-6; D not resolved. This CDR3 contains 16 residues. V was shortened by 3 bases and J by 5 bases, with 14 bases between the two germline ends. Germline V lookup: CDR1 MGHRA, CDR2 YSYEKL. The CDR3 is CASSQFAGLNNSPLHF. CDR3 sequence (DNA): TGCGCCAGCAGCCAGTTCGCTGGGCTGAATAATTCACCCCTCCACTTT.

The chain combines TRBV5-4 with TRBJ2-5; no reliable D call. The CDR3 length is 12 residues. Germline values: CDR1 SGHNT, CDR2 YYREEE (reference sequence). The germline V and J ends were trimmed by 4 bases and 5 bases, with 9 bases remaining between them. CDR3 loop: CASSPSRETQYF. The CDR3 nucleotides are TGTGCCAGCAGCCCTAGTCGGGAGACCCAGTACTTC.

The chain is built from TRBV9 and TRBJ2-7, with a weak D call TRBD1 (6 bases). Trimming removed 2 bases from V and 6 bases from J, with 12 bases in between. Germline V gives CDR1 SGDLS, CDR2 YYNGEE. The CDR3 runs 13 residues. Here the CDR3 DNA reads TGTGCCAGCAGCGTCGGACAGTCGTCCGAGCAGTACTTC. Translated, it gives CASSVGQSSEQYF.

The CDR3 bases are TGTGCCAGCAGCTTAGGGGCCGGGACGACGCGGGAAGAGCAGTTCTTC. Translating gives CASSLGAGTTREEQFF. The genes are TRBV7-9 and TRBJ2-1; D perhaps matches TRBD2 (6 bases). This CDR3 spans 16 amino acids. V lost 1 base, J lost 10 bases, and 20 bases lay in between. CDR1 SEHNR and CDR2 FQNEAQ come from the germline V gene (reference sequence).

This clone turned up a few times. This chain joins TRBV11-3 and TRBJ2-2; a possible D gene is TRBD1 (6 bases). The CDR3 length is 14 residues. CDR1 and CDR2 (germline): SGHNT, YENEEA. Trimming cost V 0 bases and J 5 bases, with 7 bases left between them. This CDR3 is CASSLDQGTGELFF. As DNA, the CDR3 is TGTGCCAGCAGCTTAGATCAGGGGACCGGGGAGCTGTTTTTT.

V gene TRBV19 combines with J gene TRBJ1-5, with 10 bases aligning to TRBD1. Germline lookup yields CDR1 LNHDA and CDR2 SQIVND (reference sequence). The CDR3 loop spans 14 amino acids. The V and J ends lost 6 bases and 4 bases, in that order; junction bases with no gene match: 3. The CDR3 nucleotides read TGTGCCAGTAGGGGACAGGGGCTGAATCAGCCCCAGCATTTT. Its translation is CASRGQGLNQPQHF.

V is TRBV6-5 and J is TRBJ1-3, with TRBD1 as a possible D gene (5 bases). Trimming left V 7 bases short and J 7 bases short, with 8 bases between. The CDR3 is 11 amino acids. The germline V gene encodes CDR1 MNHEY and CDR2 SVGAGI. The CDR3 coding sequence is TGTGCCAGCATCCAGGGCAACACCATATATTTT. It specifies CASIQGNTIYF.

A few counts support this clone. The chain couples TRBV28 to TRBJ2-7; D uncertain. Between the trimmed V and J ends, which lost 3 bases and 0 bases, there was a span of 12 bases. This CDR3 comprises 15 residues. Germline values: CDR1 MDHEN, CDR2 SYDVKM. The CDR3 loop reads CASSLLKISSYEQYF. The CDR3, as DNA: TGTGCCAGCAGTTTGCTTAAGATTAGCTCCTACGAGCAGTACTTC. Looking up the rest from reference TRBV28 and TRBJ2-7 gives the full variable domain: DVKVTQSSRYLVKRTGEKVFLECVQDMDHENMFWYRQDPGLGLRLIYFSYDVKMKEKGDIPEGYSVSREKKERFSLILESASTNQTSMYLCASSLLKISSYEQYFGPGTRLTVT.

This chain links TRBV6-1 with TRBJ2-7; perhaps TRBD2 as D (6 bases). CDR1 MNHNS and CDR2 SASEGT come from the germline V gene. This CDR3 has 14 amino acids. V lost 3 bases and J 2 bases, leaving 11 bases between the germline ends. The DNA of the CDR3 is TGTGCCAGCAGTGACGGGGGACTTCCCTACGAGCAGTACTTC. This translates into CASSDGGLPYEQYF.

The genes are TRBV29-1 and TRBJ1-3; D unresolved. The CDR3 covers 11 residues. The germline V gene encodes CDR1 SQVTM and CDR2 ANQGSEA. Between the trimmed V and J ends, which lost 3 bases and 6 bases, there was a span of 6 bases. The CDR3 DNA reads TGCAGCGTTGATCTCCTAAACACCATATATTTT. Translating it yields CSVDLLNTIYF.

In this sample, this clone turned up a few times. The chain combines TRBV27 with TRBJ2-7; 8 positions match TRBD2. The CDR3 has 14 amino acids. V trimming: 8 bases; J trimming: 3 bases; junction bases outside the gene matches: 9. In germline, CDR1 is MNHEY, CDR2 SMNVEV (reference sequence). Here the CDR3 reads CASRRDGTSYEQYF. The CDR3 DNA follows: TGTGCCAGCCGACGAGACGGGACTAGCTACGAGCAGTACTTC.

This clone came up a few times. The V gene is TRBV29-1, the J gene TRBJ2-7, with a weak D call TRBD1 (6 bases). CDR1 SQVTM and CDR2 ANQGSEA come from the germline V gene. This CDR3 is built from 13 residues. The V end lost 1 base, the J end lost 3 bases, and 10 bases lay between the germline ends. The CDR3 DNA reads TGCAGCGTTGAAGGTCGGGACAACTACGAGCAGTACTTC. Protein sequence: CSVEGRDNYEQYF.

The chain has TRBV28 and TRBJ2-4; D not resolved. From germline, CDR1 is MDHEN and CDR2 SYDVKM. The CDR3 spans 15 residues. Trimming shortened V by 6 bases and J by 9 bases, and 21 bases separated the two germline ends. The CDR3 sequence: CASSSPQVGFGIQYF. The DNA of the CDR3 is TGTGCCAGCAGCTCTCCCCAGGTTGGGTTTGGCATTCAGTACTTC.

This clone has a handful of counts. This chain links TRBV30 with TRBJ2-1, with 10 bases lining up with TRBD2. V lost 1 base and J lost 8; bases outside the gene matches: 5. Germline CDR1 and CDR2: GTSNPN and SVGIG (reference sequence). This CDR3 contains 14 residues. CDR3 region: CAWSAAGGSDEQFF. The CDR3 bases are TGTGCCTGGAGTGCAGCGGGAGGGTCGGATGAGCAGTTCTTC.

This clone occurred a few times. This chain joins TRBV27 and TRBJ2-3, with 7 bases matching TRBD2. The germline gives CDR1 MNHEY, CDR2 SMNVEV (reference sequence). Losses at the gene ends were 6 bases for V and 0 bases for J; bases not matched to a gene: 6. The CDR3 runs 15 residues. The chain's CDR3 is CASRKGLSSTDTQYF. CDR3 nucleotides: TGTGCCAGCAGGAAGGGACTATCTAGCACAGATACGCAGTATTTT.

This chain uses TRBV11-2 with TRBJ1-4; D gene uncertain. V lost 3 bases to trimming and J lost 4 bases, with 12 bases between them. The CDR3 is 15 amino acids. Germline values: CDR1 SGHAT, CDR2 FQNNGV. CDR3 bases: TGTGCCAGCAGCTTGATAACGGGAGTTAATGAAAAACTGTTTTTT. Encoded protein: CASSLITGVNEKLFF.

The chain couples TRBV7-8 to TRBJ1-1; D unclear. CDR1 and CDR2 from the germline V gene are SGHVS and FQNEAQ. This CDR3 has 12 residues. Trimming removed 1 base from V and 9 bases from J, with 9 bases in between. The CDR3 bases are TGTGCCAGCAGCTTAGGAAACGGTCAAGCTTTCTTT. This gives the protein CASSLGNGQAFF.

This sequence joins TRBV2 and TRBJ1-1; D is uncertain. There are 13 residues in the CDR3. V was cut by 3 bases and J by 2 bases, with 7 bases left in between. Germline V CDR1 and CDR2: SNHLY, FYNNEI. The CDR3 region is CASSEGSNTEAFF. The CDR3 DNA follows: TGTGCCAGCAGTGAGGGGAGTAACACTGAAGCTTTCTTT. The whole variable domain, remainder taken from reference TRBV2 and TRBJ1-1, is EPEVTQTPSHQVTQMGQEVILRCVPISNHLYFYWYRQILGQKVEFLVSFYNNEISEKSEIFDDQFSVERPDGSNFTLKIRSTKLEDSAMYFCASSEGSNTEAFFGQGTRLTVV.

CDR3 in DNA: TGTGCCAGCAGCGTAGGGGGCGGGGCCACGGGCACAGATACGCAGTATTTT. Its protein product is CASSVGGGATGTDTQYF. The chain uses TRBV9 and TRBJ2-3, with a possible D match to TRBD2 (6 bases). This CDR3 is 17 amino acids long. CDR1 and CDR2 (germline): SGDLS, YYNGEE. V dropped 0 bases and J dropped 1 base, with 15 bases sitting between them.